These 24 T cell receptor beta chains were all obtained from the same sample, sequenced in a study of OX40 agonist ivuxolimab in advanced cancers. Library preparation was by the immunoSEQ multiplex PCR assay. What TCRdb holds here is the immuneACCESS table cut down to in-frame rearrangements. Part of the clones is not present; checked against another copy, under half of the missing clones reflect an unresolved V gene, and the others are unexplained. The sample contains around 92,000 clones, roughly 95% of them found a single time. 0.15% to 0.2% of the sample comes from the top ten. The sample here was CD4+ or CD8+ T cells sorted from blood, taken in a trial of the OX40 agonist ivuxolimab. The source of these receptors is an adult with an advanced solid tumor such as melanoma, head and neck, liver or kidney cancer.

The V and J genes are TRBV6-1 and TRBJ2-3; the match to TRBD1 covers 8 bases. Germline V lookup: CDR1 MNHNS, CDR2 SASEGT. The CDR3 runs 15 residues. V was clipped by 6 bases and J by 4 bases; unmatched bases: 9. CDR3 nucleotides: TGTGCCAGCAGGACCGGACAGGGCCTTGCAGATACGCAGTATTTT. This encodes CASRTGQGLADTQYF.

This chain uses TRBV5-6 with TRBJ1-5, with D possibly being TRBD1 (5 bases). The CDR3 covers 16 residues. V lost 3 bases, J lost 2 bases, and 15 bases lay in between. Per the germline V gene, CDR1 is SGHDT and CDR2 is YYEEEE. CDR3 loop: CASSSGPGLGNQPQHF. The CDR3 nucleotides read TGTGCCAGCAGCTCGGGGCCAGGGCTGGGCAATCAGCCCCAGCATTTT.

The V gene is TRBV4-3, the J gene TRBJ2-1, with D maybe TRBD2 (5 bases). The CDR3 sequence is 13 residues long. With 4 bases removed from V and 5 bases from J, the gap between germline ends came to 9 bases. The germline V gene has CDR1 LGHNA and CDR2 YSLEER. Written as DNA, the CDR3 is TGCGCCAGCAGCCCGGAGGCCCACAATGAGCAGTTCTTC. Translation: CASSPEAHNEQFF.

This clone has just one count. The rearrangement uses TRBV30 and TRBJ2-3, with D perhaps TRBD2 (5 bases). This CDR3 comprises 11 residues. V was trimmed by 4 bases and J by 10 bases, leaving 12 bases between them. Germline CDR1 and CDR2: GTSNPN and SVGIG (reference sequence). As DNA, the CDR3 is TGTGCCTGGAAGGGTAGCGCTCCGCAGTATTTT. Residues: CAWKGSAPQYF.

The chain couples TRBV5-1 to TRBJ1-6, with 7 bases fitting TRBD1. J was trimmed by 9 bases and V by 4 bases; bases with no gene match: 7. CDR1 and CDR2 from the germline V gene are SGHRS and YFSETQ. This CDR3 region has 14 residues. The CDR3, as DNA: TGCGCCAGCAGCCTGACAGGGTCTAGTTCACCCCTCCACTTT. Amino acid sequence: CASSLTGSSSPLHF.

This chain's CDR3 is CAISDGGHQSGNTIYF. The CDR3 DNA is TGTGCCATCAGTGACGGGGGACACCAATCTGGAAACACCATATATTTT. The genes are TRBV10-3 and TRBJ1-3; perhaps TRBD1 as D (6 bases). From germline, CDR1 is ENHRY and CDR2 SYGVKD. This CDR3 has 16 residues. The germline V and J ends were trimmed by 3 bases and 1 base, with 13 bases remaining between them.

The chain carries TRBV7-2 and TRBJ1-4; no reliable D call. Germline V gene lookup returns CDR1 SGHTA and CDR2 FQGNSA. Trimming shortened V by 3 bases and J by 7 bases, and 12 bases separated the two germline ends. The CDR3 consists of 14 residues. The CDR3 DNA sequence: TGTGCCAGCAGCTTCCAAGGAACGAGTGAAAAACTGTTTTTT. Amino acid sequence: CASSFQGTSEKLFF.

The chain joins TRBV27 to TRBJ2-1; weak D call: TRBD1 (6 bases). There are 15 residues in the CDR3. Trimming took off 2 bases at V and 6 bases at J, with 14 bases between the two ends. CDR1 is MNHEY, CDR2 SMNVEV, per germline (reference sequence). CDR3 protein: CASSLDWRGGNEQFF. CDR3 DNA: TGTGCCAGCAGTTTAGATTGGAGAGGGGGCAATGAGCAGTTCTTC.

This clone occurred once. This chain joins TRBV19 and TRBJ2-1; no clear D gene. V was cut by 5 bases and J by 4 bases, with 12 bases left in between. The CDR3 runs to 14 residues. Per germline, CDR1 LNHDA and CDR2 SQIVND (reference sequence). The CDR3 reads CASSPWQAYNEQFF. CDR3 coding DNA: TGTGCCAGTAGTCCTTGGCAGGCTTACAATGAGCAGTTCTTC.

V usage is TRBV7-9 and J usage is TRBJ2-1; 10 bases line up with TRBD1. The V gene's germline CDR1 is SEHNR and CDR2 FQNEAQ (reference sequence). The ends lost 5 bases at V and 8 bases at J; junction bases unmatched: 9. The CDR3 runs 15 residues. CDR3 in DNA: TGTGCCAGCAGCACCGACAGGGGGCGCTTCGATGAGCAGTTCTTC. It encodes CASSTDRGRFDEQFF.

The gene calls are TRBV7-8 and TRBJ2-3; TRBD2 agrees at 13 bases. The CDR3 consists of 18 residues. Germline assignment: CDR1 SGHVS and CDR2 FQNEAQ. With 4 bases clipped from V and 3 bases from J, the junction kept 10 bases outside the gene matches. The CDR3, as DNA: TGTGCCAGCAGCTCAGGGGGACCGGGACTAGCGGGAACAGATACGCAGTATTTT. It is translated as CASSSGGPGLAGTDTQYF.

The V gene is TRBV7-2, the J gene TRBJ2-4, with a tentative D call TRBD2 (5 bases). The CDR3 has 15 amino acids. V lost 1 base to trimming and J lost 3 bases, with 10 bases between them. Per germline, CDR1 SGHTA and CDR2 FQGNSA. As DNA, the CDR3 is TGTGCCAGCAGCTTAGAGTCCGGGATCAAAAACATTCAGTACTTC. This translates into CASSLESGIKNIQYF.

The genes are TRBV6-1 and TRBJ1-1; D is possibly TRBD1 (5 bases). Germline CDR1 MNHNS, CDR2 SASEGT. The V and J ends lost 9 bases and 1 base respectively, with 15 bases between them. CDR3 length: 14 residues. CDR3 sequence (DNA): TGTGCCAGGGGCAATACAGGACCGAACACTGAAGCTTTCTTT. The encoded protein is CARGNTGPNTEAFF.

V and J are TRBV5-1 and TRBJ2-3; TRBD2 might be the D (6 bases). Germline V gives CDR1 SGHRS, CDR2 YFSETQ. V was shortened by 0 bases and J by 0 bases, with 14 bases between the two germline ends. The CDR3 sequence is 17 residues long. The CDR3 is CASSLGSSGLSTDTQYF. In DNA, the CDR3 is TGCGCCAGCAGCTTGGGCAGTAGCGGTCTAAGCACAGATACGCAGTATTTT.

The V and J genes are TRBV28 and TRBJ1-2, with TRBD1 matching 7 bases. CDR1 is MDHEN, CDR2 SYDVKM, per germline. J gave up 3 bases and V 1 base, and 5 bases lay outside the gene matches. The CDR3 has 15 residues. This chain's CDR3 is CASSLSPGGYYGYTF. Here the CDR3 DNA reads TGTGCCAGCAGTTTATCCCCAGGGGGGTACTATGGCTACACCTTC.

This chain connects TRBV7-2 to TRBJ2-3; 7 bases agree with TRBD1. After removal of 2 bases from V and 8 bases from J, the junction contained 10 bases not matched to a gene. The CDR3 contains 15 residues. Germline loops: CDR1 SGHTA, CDR2 FQGNSA. CDR3 protein: CASSLRQGPPRTQYF. As DNA, the CDR3 is TGTGCCAGCAGCTTACGACAGGGCCCCCCACGTACGCAGTATTTT.

The rearrangement joins TRBV18 to TRBJ1-1; tentatively, D is TRBD1 (5 bases). Germline V lookup: CDR1 KGHSH, CDR2 LQKENI. The CDR3 is made up of 16 amino acids. V gave up 6 bases and J gave up 3 bases, with 20 bases separating them. The CDR3 nucleotides are TGTGCCAGCTCTTCAAACGCGAGGGGCTTAGACACTGAAGCTTTCTTT. Its translation is CASSSNARGLDTEAFF.

This chain links TRBV5-7 with TRBJ2-6; TRBD1 aligns across 7 bases. TRBV5-7 is sorted into the ORF group, with uncertain function. The CDR3 runs 17 residues. Losses at the gene ends were 4 bases for V and 0 bases for J; bases not matched to a gene: 7. The CDR3 sequence: CASSTPGQHSGANVLTF. In DNA form, the CDR3 reads TGTGCCAGCAGCACTCCGGGACAGCACTCTGGGGCCAACGTCCTGACTTTC.

The gene calls are TRBV28 and TRBJ2-2; TRBD2 aligns across 8 bases. Germline lookup yields CDR1 MDHEN and CDR2 SYDVKM. Trimming removed 2 bases from V and 5 bases from J; junction bases left unmatched: 4. The CDR3 has 15 amino acids. The CDR3 loop reads CASSLGASGTGELFF. CDR3 bases: TGTGCCAGCAGTTTAGGGGCTAGCGGGACCGGGGAGCTGTTTTTT.

V and J are TRBV4-2 and TRBJ2-1; no clear D. The CDR3 is 13 amino acids. Germline V CDR1 and CDR2: LGHNA, YNFKEQ. Trimming took off 6 bases at V and 10 bases at J, with 16 bases between the two ends. This CDR3 reads CASRGPWSQEQFF. The CDR3 DNA follows: TGTGCCAGCAGGGGCCCGTGGAGCCAGGAGCAGTTCTTC.

CDR3 loop: CAISGTDGIISYEQYF. For the CDR3, the DNA is TGTGCCATCAGTGGAACGGACGGCATCATATCCTACGAGCAGTACTTC. This chain joins TRBV10-3 and TRBJ2-7; no clear D gene. V lost 4 bases and J lost 1, with 17 bases in between. Germline V gene sequence: CDR1 ENHRY, CDR2 SYGVKD. The CDR3 is 16 amino acids.

The chain carries TRBV5-4 and TRBJ1-1, with no clear D. V gave up 1 base and J gave up 8 bases, with 12 bases separating them. Germline values: CDR1 SGHNT, CDR2 YYREEE (reference sequence). There are 13 residues in the CDR3. DNA for the CDR3: TGTGCCAGCAGCTTGTTTCGGGGTATCGAAGCTTTCTTT. This codes for CASSLFRGIEAFF.

The rearrangement uses TRBV7-3 and TRBJ2-2, with a tentative D call TRBD1 (5 bases). V was clipped by 5 bases and J by 8 bases, with 12 bases between them. The germline CDR1 and CDR2 sequences are SGHTA and FQGTGA. This CDR3 contains 13 residues. In nucleotides, the CDR3 is TGTGCCAGCAGCCAAGGGGTTTCAGGGGAGCTGTTTTTT. It is translated as CASSQGVSGELFF.

The chain has TRBV27 and TRBJ2-5, with D possibly being TRBD2 (6 bases). The CDR3 loop spans 14 amino acids. The germline CDR1 and CDR2 sequences are MNHEY and SMNVEV (reference sequence). With 5 bases removed from V and 5 bases from J, the gap between germline ends came to 15 bases. As DNA, the CDR3 is TGTGCCAGCAGTAACCGACGGGACTTGGAGACCCAGTACTTC. This translates into CASSNRRDLETQYF.